A selection of T cell receptor beta chains follows, all from one sample in a study of T-cell reconstitution after alpha-beta-depleted transplantation in children. TCRdb reprocessed the PCR reads with MiXCR, giving one entry per CDR3 protein. The sample carries over 85,000 distinct CDR3 sequences, about a tenth recorded once. Source: PBMCs from the stem cell graft donor, taken from the stem cell graft. The source is a human donor who donated a stem cell graft to a child with acute lymphoblastic leukemia. Both conserved end residues are part of each CDR3. D genes are given only for firm matches. A row's size may be missing; if present it is once, few, many or a size class.

J gene	D gene	clone size	V gene	CDR3 protein	CDR3 DNA
TRBJ1-1	TRBD1	many	TRBV9	CASSVGTGRSNTEAFF	TGTGCCAGCAGCGTAGGGACAGGGCGCTCGAACACTGAAGCTTTCTTT
TRBJ2-7	NA	many	TRBV5-1	CASSPLDSSYEQYF	TGCGCCAGCAGTCCCCTCGACAGCTCCTACGAGCAGTACTTC
TRBJ2-7	TRBD1	many	TRBV4-3	CASSQEDRGTYEQYF	TGCGCCAGCAGCCAAGAGGACAGGGGTACCTACGAGCAGTACTTC
TRBJ1-3	NA	NA	TRBV9	CASSPRPSSGNTIYF	TGTGCCAGCAGCCCGAGGCCGTCCTCTGGAAACACCATATATTTC
TRBJ1-5	NA	many	TRBV4-2	CASSQEWGASNQPQHF	TGTGCCAGCAGCCAAGAATGGGGGGCTAGCAATCAGCCCCAGCATTTT
TRBJ2-7	NA	NA	TRBV12-3/TRBV12-4	CASCLRSDRTLRGYEQYF	TGTGCCAGCTGTTTAAGGTCGGACAGAACCTTGAGGGGTTACGAGCAGTACTTC
TRBJ1-5	NA	many	TRBV10-3	CAISESVTGVGQPQHF	TGTGCCATCAGTGAGTCGGTGACAGGAGTAGGTCAGCCCCAGCATTTT
TRBJ1-5	NA	few	TRBV30	CAWSVGASGQPQHF	TGTGCCTGGAGTGTAGGGGCCAGTGGGCAGCCCCAGCATTTT
TRBJ2-3	NA	many	TRBV5-1	CASGGSGLTDTQYF	TGCGCCAGTGGAGGGTCAGGCTTGACAGATACGCAGTATTTT
TRBJ1-3	NA	many	TRBV18	CASSQSTGTASSGNTIYF	TGTGCCAGCTCACAATCGACCGGGACTGCGAGCTCTGGAAACACCATATATTTT
TRBJ2-7	TRBD2	many	TRBV20-1	CSADSGRDYEQYF	TGCAGTGCGGATAGCGGGAGGGACTACGAGCAGTACTTC
TRBJ2-4	NA	NA	TRBV11-2	CASSLAPTVQNIQYF	TGTGCCAGCAGCTTAGCCCCGACAGTCCAAAACATTCAGTACTTC
TRBJ1-2	NA	few	TRBV7-6	CASSTDPSGYGYTF	TGTGCCAGCAGCACAGACCCCTCAGGCTATGGCTACACCTTC
TRBJ2-3	NA	many	TRBV29-1	CSVEALVYTDTQYF	TGCAGCGTTGAGGCGCTAGTATATACAGATACGCAGTATTTT
TRBJ2-7	TRBD1	many	TRBV3-1	CASSLRQGASYEQYF	TGTGCCAGCAGCCTGAGACAGGGCGCGAGCTACGAGCAGTACTTC
TRBJ2-3	NA	many	TRBV27	CAIRGGVADTQYF	TGTGCCATCCGTGGGGGCGTCGCAGATACGCAGTATTTT
TRBJ2-5	NA	many	TRBV10-2	CASSDYGARGFEETQYF	TGCGCCAGCAGTGATTATGGGGCCCGGGGGTTTGAAGAGACCCAGTACTTC
TRBJ2-4	NA	many	TRBV27	CASSRADRGAGIQYF	TGTGCCAGCAGCAGAGCCGACCGGGGGGCGGGTATTCAGTACTTC
TRBJ1-5	NA	many	TRBV7-2	CASSSGTNNQPQHF	TGTGCCAGCAGCTCTGGGACAAACAATCAGCCCCAGCATTTT
TRBJ1-2	NA	many	TRBV10-2	CASSESSLGVYGYTF	TGCGCCAGCAGTGAGTCGAGTCTCGGGGTTTATGGCTACACCTTC
TRBJ2-1	NA	many	TRBV10-3	CAISGFRDNEQFF	TGTGCCATCAGTGGATTCCGGGACAATGAGCAGTTCTTC
TRBJ2-3	TRBD2	many	TRBV10-2	CASSRLAGGSTDTQYF	TGCGCCAGCAGCCGACTAGCGGGGGGAAGCACAGATACGCAGTATTTT
TRBJ2-6	NA	many	TRBV5-6	CASSTSYGVRSGANVLTF	TGTGCCAGCAGCACCTCCTACGGAGTCCGCTCTGGGGCCAACGTCCTGACTTTC
TRBJ2-6	NA	many	TRBV7-9	CASSLGDSGANVLTF	TGTGCCAGCAGCTTAGGGGATTCTGGGGCCAACGTCCTGACTTTC
TRBJ2-5	TRBD2	many	TRBV9	CASSGTSGSQETQYF	TGTGCCAGCAGCGGTACTAGCGGGAGCCAAGAGACCCAGTACTTC
TRBJ1-5	TRBD1	many	TRBV27	CASSDRGRSNQPQHF	TGTGCCAGCAGTGACAGGGGGCGGAGCAATCAGCCCCAGCATTTT
TRBJ2-7	NA	many	TRBV7-9	CASSLTQSYEQYF	TGTGCCAGCAGCCTGACACAGAGCTACGAGCAGTACTTC
TRBJ2-1	TRBD2	many	TRBV3-1	CASSQGPSGEQFF	TGTGCCAGCAGCCAAGGGCCTAGCGGGGAACAGTTCTTC
TRBJ1-5	TRBD1	many	TRBV5-1	CASSEGQGGNQPQHF	TGCGCCAGCAGCGAAGGACAGGGGGGCAATCAGCCCCAGCATTTT
TRBJ2-7	NA	once	TRBV18	CASSPPNRGDYEQYF	TGTGCCAGCTCACCACCCAACAGAGGGGACTACGAGCAGTACTTC
TRBJ2-2	NA	many	TRBV7-2	CASSLVRGAIPGELFF	TGTGCCAGCAGCTTAGTTCGGGGCGCGATACCCGGGGAGCTGTTTTTT
TRBJ2-7	TRBD1	many	TRBV14	CASSQDFGTGIDEQYF	TGTGCCAGCAGCCAAGATTTTGGGACAGGGATTGACGAGCAGTACTTC
TRBJ1-4	NA	many	TRBV6-5	CASSPSAATNEKLFF	TGTGCCAGCAGTCCCTCTGCGGCAACTAATGAAAAACTGTTTTTT
TRBJ2-2	NA	many	TRBV19	CASSRTGAGGELFF	TGTGCCAGTAGTAGAACCGGGGCCGGCGGGGAGCTGTTTTTT
TRBJ2-1	TRBD2	many	TRBV4-1	CASSQGDAGGAWNEQFF	TGCGCCAGCAGCCAAGGGGATGCGGGGGGCGCTTGGAATGAGCAGTTCTTC
TRBJ2-3	TRBD1	many	TRBV5-1	CASRETGSTDTQYF	TGCGCCAGCAGAGAGACAGGGAGCACAGATACGCAGTATTTT
TRBJ2-7	NA	many	TRBV3-1	CASSPGTTRGQYF	TGTGCCAGCAGCCCAGGGACCACTCGAGGGCAGTACTTC
TRBJ2-1	NA	many	TRBV12-3/TRBV12-4	CASSPSGLRISNEQFF	TGTGCCAGCAGCCCCAGCGGACTGAGGATAAGCAATGAGCAGTTCTTC
TRBJ1-4	NA	many	TRBV7-9	CASSLVKGVNEKLFF	TGTGCCAGCAGCTTGGTAAAGGGGGTTAATGAAAAACTGTTTTTT
TRBJ2-3	TRBD2	many	TRBV20-1	CSASPRGSASGGDTQYF	TGCAGTGCCTCTCCGAGGGGGTCCGCCTCGGGGGGGGATACGCAGTATTTT
TRBJ2-7	NA	many	TRBV20-1	CSASWPASSYEQYF	TGCAGTGCTAGTTGGCCAGCCAGCTCCTACGAGCAGTACTTC
TRBJ2-7	NA	many	TRBV7-2	CASSFRTARSSYEQYF	TGTGCCAGCAGCTTCAGGACGGCACGTTCCTCCTACGAGCAGTACTTC
TRBJ2-2	NA	many	TRBV11-2	CASSQGFGWGRNTGELFF	TGTGCCAGCAGCCAAGGGTTTGGGTGGGGCAGAAATACCGGGGAGCTGTTTTTT
TRBJ2-2	NA	many	TRBV7-7	CASSLSQSTGELFF	TGTGCTAGCAGCTTAAGCCAGTCCACCGGGGAGCTGTTTTTT
TRBJ2-6	NA	many	TRBV19	CASSIGGANVLTF	TGTGCCAGTAGTATAGGTGGGGCCAACGTCCTGACTTTC
TRBJ2-7	NA	many	TRBV9	CASSVTPPGQPFYEQYF	TGTGCCAGCAGCGTAACCCCCCCAGGACAGCCCTTCTACGAGCAGTACTTC
TRBJ1-1	NA	many	TRBV27	CASSRKGPGTGAFF	TGTGCCAGCAGCCGGAAAGGCCCCGGGACGGGAGCTTTCTTT
TRBJ2-2	NA	once	TRBV5-6	CASSIIGTGELFF	TGTGCCAGCAGCATAATAGGCACCGGGGAGCTGTTTTTT
TRBJ2-1	NA	many	TRBV7-2	CASSFPTPGEQFF	TGTGCCAGCAGCTTTCCGACACCGGGTGAGCAGTTCTTC
TRBJ1-1	TRBD1	many	TRBV4-3	CASSQEDRDGTEAFF	TGCGCCAGCAGCCAGGAAGACAGGGATGGAACTGAAGCTTTCTTT
TRBJ2-5	NA	many	TRBV21-1	CASSKNLAGEGETQYF	TGTGCCAGCAGCAAAAACCTGGCGGGAGAGGGAGAGACCCAGTACTTC
TRBJ2-4	TRBD1	many	TRBV18	CASSPPTGTNIQYF	TGTGCCAGCTCACCACCGACAGGGACAAACATTCAGTACTTC
TRBJ2-3	NA	many	TRBV5-1	CASSLRGNTDTQYF	TGCGCCAGCAGCTTGCGAGGGAACACAGATACGCAGTATTTT
TRBJ2-7	TRBD2	many	TRBV27	CASFREAYYEQYF	TGTGCCAGTTTCCGGGAGGCCTACTACGAGCAGTACTTC
TRBJ2-6	TRBD1	many	TRBV7-8	CASSSQGAPGANVLTF	TGTGCCAGCAGCTCCCAGGGGGCGCCTGGGGCCAACGTCCTGACTTTC